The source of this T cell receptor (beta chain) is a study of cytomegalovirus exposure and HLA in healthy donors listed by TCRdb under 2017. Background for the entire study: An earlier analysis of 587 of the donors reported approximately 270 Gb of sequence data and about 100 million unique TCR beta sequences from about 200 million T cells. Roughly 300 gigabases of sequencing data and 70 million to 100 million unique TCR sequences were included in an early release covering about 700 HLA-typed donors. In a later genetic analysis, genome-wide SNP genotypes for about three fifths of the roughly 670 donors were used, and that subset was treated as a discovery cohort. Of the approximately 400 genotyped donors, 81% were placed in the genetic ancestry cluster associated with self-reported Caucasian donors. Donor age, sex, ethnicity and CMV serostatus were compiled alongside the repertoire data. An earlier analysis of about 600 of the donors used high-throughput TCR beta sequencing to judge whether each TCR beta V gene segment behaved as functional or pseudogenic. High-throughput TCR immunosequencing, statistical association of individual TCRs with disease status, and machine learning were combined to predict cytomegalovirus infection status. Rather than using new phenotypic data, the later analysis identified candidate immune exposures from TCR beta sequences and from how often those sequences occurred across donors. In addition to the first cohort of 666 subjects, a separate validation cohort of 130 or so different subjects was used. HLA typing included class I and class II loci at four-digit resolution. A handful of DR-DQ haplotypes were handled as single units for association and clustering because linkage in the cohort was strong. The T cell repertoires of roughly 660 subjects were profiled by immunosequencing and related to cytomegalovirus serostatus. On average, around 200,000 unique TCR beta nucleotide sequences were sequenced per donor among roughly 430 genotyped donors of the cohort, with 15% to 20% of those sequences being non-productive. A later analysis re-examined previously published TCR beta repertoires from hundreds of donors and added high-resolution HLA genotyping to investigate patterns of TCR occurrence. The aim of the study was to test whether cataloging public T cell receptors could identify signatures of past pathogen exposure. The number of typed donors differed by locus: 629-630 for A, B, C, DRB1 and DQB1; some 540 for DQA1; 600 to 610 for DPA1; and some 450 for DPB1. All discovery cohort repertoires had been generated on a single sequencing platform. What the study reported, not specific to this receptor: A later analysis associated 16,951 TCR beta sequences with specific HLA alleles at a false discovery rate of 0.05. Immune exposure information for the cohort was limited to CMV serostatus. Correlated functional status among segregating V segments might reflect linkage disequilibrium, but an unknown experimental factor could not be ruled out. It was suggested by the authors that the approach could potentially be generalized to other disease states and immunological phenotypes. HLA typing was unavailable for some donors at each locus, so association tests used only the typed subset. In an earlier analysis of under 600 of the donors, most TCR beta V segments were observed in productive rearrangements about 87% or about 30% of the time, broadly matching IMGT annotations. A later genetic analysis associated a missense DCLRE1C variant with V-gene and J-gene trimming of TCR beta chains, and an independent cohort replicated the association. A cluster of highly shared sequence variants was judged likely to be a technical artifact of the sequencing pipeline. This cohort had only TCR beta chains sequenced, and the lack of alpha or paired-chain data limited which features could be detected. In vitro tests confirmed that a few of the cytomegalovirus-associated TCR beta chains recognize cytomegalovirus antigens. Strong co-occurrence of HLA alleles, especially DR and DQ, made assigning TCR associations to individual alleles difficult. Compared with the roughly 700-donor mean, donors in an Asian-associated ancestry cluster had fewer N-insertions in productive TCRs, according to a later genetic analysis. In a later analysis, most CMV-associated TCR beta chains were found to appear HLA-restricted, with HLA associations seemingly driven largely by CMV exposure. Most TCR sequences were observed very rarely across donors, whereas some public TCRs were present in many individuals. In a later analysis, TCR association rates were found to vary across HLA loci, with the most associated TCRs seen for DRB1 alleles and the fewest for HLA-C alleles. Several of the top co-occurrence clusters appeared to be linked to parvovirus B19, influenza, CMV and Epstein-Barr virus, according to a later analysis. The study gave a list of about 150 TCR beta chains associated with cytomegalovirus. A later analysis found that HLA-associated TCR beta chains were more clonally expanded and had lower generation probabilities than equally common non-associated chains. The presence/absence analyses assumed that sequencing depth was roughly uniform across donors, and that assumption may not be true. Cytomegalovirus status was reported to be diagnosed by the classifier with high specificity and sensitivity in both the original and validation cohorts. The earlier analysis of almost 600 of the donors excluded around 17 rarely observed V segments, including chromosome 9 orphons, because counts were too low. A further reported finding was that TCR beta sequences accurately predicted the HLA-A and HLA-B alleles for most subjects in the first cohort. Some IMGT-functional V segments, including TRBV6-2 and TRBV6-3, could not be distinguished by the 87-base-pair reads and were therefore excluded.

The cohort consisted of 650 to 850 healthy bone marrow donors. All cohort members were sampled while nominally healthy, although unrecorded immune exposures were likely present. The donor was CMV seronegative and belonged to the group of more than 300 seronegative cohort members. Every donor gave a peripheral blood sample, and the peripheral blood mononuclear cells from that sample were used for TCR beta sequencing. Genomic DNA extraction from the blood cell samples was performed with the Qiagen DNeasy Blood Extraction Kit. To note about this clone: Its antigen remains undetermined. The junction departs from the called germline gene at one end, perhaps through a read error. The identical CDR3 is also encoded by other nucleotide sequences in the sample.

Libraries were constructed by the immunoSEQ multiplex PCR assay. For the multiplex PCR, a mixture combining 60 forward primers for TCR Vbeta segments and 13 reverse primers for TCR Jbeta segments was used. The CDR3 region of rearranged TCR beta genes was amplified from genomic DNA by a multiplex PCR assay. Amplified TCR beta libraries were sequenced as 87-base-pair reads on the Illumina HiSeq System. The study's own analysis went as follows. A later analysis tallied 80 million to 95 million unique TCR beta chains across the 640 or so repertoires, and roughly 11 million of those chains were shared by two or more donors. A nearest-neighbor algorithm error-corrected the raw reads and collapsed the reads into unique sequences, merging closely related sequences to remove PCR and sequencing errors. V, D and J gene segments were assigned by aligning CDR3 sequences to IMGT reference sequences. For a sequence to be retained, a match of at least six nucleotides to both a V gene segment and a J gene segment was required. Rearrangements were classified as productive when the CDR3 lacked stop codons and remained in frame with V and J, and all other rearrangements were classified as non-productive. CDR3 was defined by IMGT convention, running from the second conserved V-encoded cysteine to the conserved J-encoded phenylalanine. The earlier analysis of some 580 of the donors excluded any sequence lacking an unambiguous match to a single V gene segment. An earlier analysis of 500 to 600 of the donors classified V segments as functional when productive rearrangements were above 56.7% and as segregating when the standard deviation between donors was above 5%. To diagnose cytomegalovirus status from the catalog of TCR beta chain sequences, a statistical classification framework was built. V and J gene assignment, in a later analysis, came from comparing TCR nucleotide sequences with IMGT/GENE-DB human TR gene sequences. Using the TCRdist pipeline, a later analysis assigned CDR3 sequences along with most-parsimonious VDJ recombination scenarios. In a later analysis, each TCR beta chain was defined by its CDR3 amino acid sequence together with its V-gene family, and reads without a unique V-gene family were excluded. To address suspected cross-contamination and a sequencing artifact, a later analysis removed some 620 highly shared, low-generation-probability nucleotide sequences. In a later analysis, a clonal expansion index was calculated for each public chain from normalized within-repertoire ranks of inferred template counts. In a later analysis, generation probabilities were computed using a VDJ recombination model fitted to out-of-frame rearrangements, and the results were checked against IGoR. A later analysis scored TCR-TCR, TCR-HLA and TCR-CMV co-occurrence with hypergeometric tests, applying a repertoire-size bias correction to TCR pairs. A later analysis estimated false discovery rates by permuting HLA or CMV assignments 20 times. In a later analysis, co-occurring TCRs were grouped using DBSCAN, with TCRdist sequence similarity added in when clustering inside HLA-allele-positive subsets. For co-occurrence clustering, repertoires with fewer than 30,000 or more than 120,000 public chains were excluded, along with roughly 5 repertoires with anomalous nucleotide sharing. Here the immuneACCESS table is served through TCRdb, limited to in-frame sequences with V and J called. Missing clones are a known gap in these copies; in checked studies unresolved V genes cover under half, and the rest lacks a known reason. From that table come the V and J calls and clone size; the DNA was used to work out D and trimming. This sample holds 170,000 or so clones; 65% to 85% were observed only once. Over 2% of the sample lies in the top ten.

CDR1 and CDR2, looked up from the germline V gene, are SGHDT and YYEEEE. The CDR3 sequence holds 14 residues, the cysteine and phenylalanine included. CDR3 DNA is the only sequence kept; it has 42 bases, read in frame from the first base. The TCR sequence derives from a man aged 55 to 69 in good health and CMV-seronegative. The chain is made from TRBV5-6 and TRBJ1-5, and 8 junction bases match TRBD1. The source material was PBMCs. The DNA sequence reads TGCGCCAGCAGCTTGTTTCAGGGGGCCCAGCCCCAGCATTTT. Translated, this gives CASSLFQGAQPQHF.